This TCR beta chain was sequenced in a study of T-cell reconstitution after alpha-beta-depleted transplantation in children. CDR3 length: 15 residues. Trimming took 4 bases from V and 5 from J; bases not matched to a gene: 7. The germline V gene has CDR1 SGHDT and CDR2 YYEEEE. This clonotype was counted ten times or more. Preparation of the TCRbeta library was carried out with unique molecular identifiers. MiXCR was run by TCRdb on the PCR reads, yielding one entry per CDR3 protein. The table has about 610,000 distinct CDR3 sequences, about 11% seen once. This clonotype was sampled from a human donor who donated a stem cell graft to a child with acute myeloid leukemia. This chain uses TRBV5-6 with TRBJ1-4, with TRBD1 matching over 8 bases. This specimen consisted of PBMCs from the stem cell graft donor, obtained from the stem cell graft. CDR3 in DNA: TGTGCCAGCAGCGGCGGGACAGGCTTAAATGAAAAACTGTTTTTT. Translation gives CASSGGTGLNEKLFF.